One and the same sample provided the 24 T cell receptor beta chains below, sequenced in a study of identical twins. TCRdb independently ran MiXCR on the 5' RACE reads; one entry per CDR3 protein. The sample yields 1.5 million or so distinct CDR3 sequences, 25% to 35% seen once. The sequenced sample consisted of cord blood. The receptors come from a newborn girl in good health.

The V call is TRBV20-1, the J call TRBJ1-1; TRBD1 might be the D (6 bases). Trimming took 1 base from V and 3 from J, leaving 18 bases between them. Germline loops: CDR1 DFQATT, CDR2 SNEGSKA (reference sequence). This CDR3 comprises 16 residues. DNA for the CDR3: TGCAGTGCTAGAGTTAGTTTATGGGGGCAGGACACTGAAGCTTTCTTT. Amino acids: CSARVSLWGQDTEAFF.

This clonotype has a handful of counts. The chain combines TRBV28 with TRBJ2-5; D is perhaps TRBD2 (5 bases). The CDR3 is 13 amino acids. CDR1 is MDHEN, CDR2 SYDVKM, per germline. V was shortened by 2 bases and J by 11 bases, with 15 bases between the two germline ends. The CDR3 spells CASSLAVAWEQYF. CDR3 nucleotide sequence: TGTGCCAGCAGTTTAGCGGTTGCTTGGGAGCAGTACTTC.

In its sample, this clonotype was seen once. The chain uses TRBV20-1 and TRBJ2-1, with D possibly TRBD2 on 5 matching bases. The J call is in doubt because the DNA end fits TRBJ2-7 better. CDR3 size: 16 residues. Germline V gene data show CDR1 as DFQATT and CDR2 as SNEGSKA (reference sequence). The CDR3: CSAKPSRAATYNEQYF. CDR3 nucleotides: TGCAGTGCTAAGCCCTCCAGAGCGGCAACCTACAATGAGCAGTACTTC.

This rearrangement joins TRBV21-1 to TRBJ1-6; TRBD1 reflects the table's D call only, with no check against the DNA. TRBV21-1 is a listed pseudogene. The length of the CDR3 is 22 residues. CDR3 in amino acids: CASSKKGPGQGPKSSYNSPLHF. CDR3 coding DNA: TGTGCCAGCAGCAAAAAGGGGCCAGGACAGGGGCCTAAGAGCTCCTATAATTCACCCCTCCACTTT.

This clonotype was observed a handful of times. The V call is TRBV4-1, the J call TRBJ2-5; D ambiguous. V lost 1 base and J 5 bases, leaving 8 bases between the germline ends. Germline assignment: CDR1 MGHRA and CDR2 YSYEKL. The CDR3 has 13 amino acids. The CDR3: CASSQGVYETQYF. The CDR3 DNA is TGCGCCAGCAGCCAAGGAGTATACGAGACCCAGTACTTC.

The chain employs TRBV10-3 and TRBJ1-5; 7 bases line up with TRBD1. Germline V CDR1 and CDR2: ENHRY, SYGVKD. The CDR3 runs to 13 residues. V dropped 8 bases and J dropped 5; count of bases not matched to a gene: 6. CDR3 protein: CAIGTATDQPQHF. CDR3 sequence (DNA): TGTGCCATCGGGACAGCCACTGATCAGCCCCAGCATTTT.

Many counts were recorded for this clonotype. The chain recombines TRBV20-1 with TRBJ1-1, with D uncertain. The germline V gene has CDR1 DFQATT and CDR2 SNEGSKA (reference sequence). The CDR3 is 13 amino acids. Trimming left V 0 bases short and J 1 base short, with 6 bases between. CDR3 coding DNA: TGCAGTGCTAGAGATCCGGGGAACACTGAAGCTTTCTTT. It translates to CSARDPGNTEAFF.

This clonotype has more than one count but fewer than ten. The chain recombines TRBV7-2 with TRBJ1-1; TRBD1 matches 8 bases. In germline, CDR1 is SGHTA, CDR2 FQGNSA. The junction had 5 bases not matched to a gene; V was cut back by 3 bases and J by 5 bases. The CDR3 is 14 residues long. This CDR3 is CASSFTGGRTEAFF. The CDR3 bases are TGTGCCAGCAGCTTCACAGGGGGTAGAACTGAAGCTTTCTTT.

J is TRBJ2-3 and V is TRBV7-2; TRBD2 agrees at 14 bases. With 8 bases clipped from V and 3 bases from J, the junction kept 4 bases outside the gene matches. The CDR3 runs 15 residues. Germline-derived CDR1 and CDR2 are SGHTA and FQGNSA. This CDR3 is CASRTSGRRTDTQYF. The CDR3 DNA follows: TGTGCCAGCCGGACTAGCGGGAGGCGGACAGATACGCAGTATTTT.

The chain is built from TRBV10-3 and TRBJ2-3; D is tentatively TRBD1 or TRBD2 (5 bases each). The germline CDR1 and CDR2 sequences are ENHRY and SYGVKD. This CDR3 has 14 amino acids. The V end was cut by 2 bases, the J end by 6 bases, with 12 bases between. CDR3 residues: CAISEIGAGDTQYF. As DNA, the CDR3 is TGTGCCATCAGTGAGATCGGGGCCGGGGATACGCAGTATTTT.

The V call is TRBV20-1, the J call TRBJ2-7, with D possibly being TRBD1 (6 bases). The germline V gene encodes CDR1 DFQATT and CDR2 SNEGSKA (reference sequence). V shed 0 bases and J shed 2 bases, with 17 bases lying between them. CDR3 size: 16 residues. The CDR3 protein is CSARDTRTDPAYEQYF. Written as DNA, the CDR3 is TGCAGTGCTAGAGATACCAGGACAGACCCCGCCTACGAGCAGTACTTC.

V usage is TRBV7-8 and J usage is TRBJ1-4; unclear D gene. This CDR3 comprises 15 residues. Per the germline V gene, CDR1 is SGHVS and CDR2 is FQNEAQ. The V and J ends lost 2 bases and 8 bases respectively, with 15 bases between them. In DNA, the CDR3 is TGTGCCAGCAGCTTATCGCAGAGAGACGCAGAAAAACTGTTTTTT. Translated, it gives CASSLSQRDAEKLFF.

The chain links TRBV28 to TRBJ2-3; possibly TRBD2 for D (5 bases). This CDR3 is 14 amino acids long. Germline V gene data show CDR1 as MDHEN and CDR2 as SYDVKM. With 6 bases removed from V and 2 bases from J, the gap between germline ends came to 12 bases. Here the CDR3 reads CASSLSGNTDTQYF. In nucleotides, the CDR3 is TGTGCCAGCAGCCTAAGCGGAAACACAGATACGCAGTATTTT.

The chain couples TRBV7-9 to TRBJ2-7; D might be TRBD1 or TRBD2, each matching 5 bases. CDR3 length: 15 amino acids. V lost 1 base, J lost 2 bases, and 12 bases lay in between. In germline, CDR1 is SEHNR, CDR2 FQNEAQ (reference sequence). CDR3 nucleotide sequence: TGTGCCAGCAGCTTAGGGGGACCCAGCACCTACGAGCAGTACTTC. Translation gives CASSLGGPSTYEQYF.

A few counts support this clonotype. This chain joins TRBV29-1 and TRBJ1-4, with D possibly TRBD1 on 6 matching bases. Per the germline V gene, CDR1 is SQVTM and CDR2 is ANQGSEA. This CDR3 is 14 amino acids long. The V end lost 4 bases, the J end lost 4 bases, and 13 bases lay between the germline ends. Here the CDR3 reads CSVGVTGLNEKLFF. For the CDR3, the DNA is TGCAGCGTTGGGGTGACAGGACTTAATGAAAAACTGTTTTTT.

This clonotype was seen a few times. This chain links TRBV7-9 with TRBJ2-1; D is undetermined. The CDR3 totals 14 residues. V lost 4 bases and J 13 bases, leaving 20 bases between the germline ends. Per germline, CDR1 SEHNR and CDR2 FQNEAQ (reference sequence). CDR3 loop: CASSSALKSAGQFF. CDR3 in DNA: TGTGCCAGCAGCTCGGCCTTAAAATCAGCAGGCCAGTTCTTC. The variable domain in full, completed from reference TRBV7-9 and TRBJ2-1, reads DTGVSQNPRHKITKRGQNVTFRCDPISEHNRLYWYRQTLGQGPEFLTYFQNEAQLEKSRLLSDRFSAERPKGSFSTLEIQRTEQGDSAMYLCASSSALKSAGQFFGPGTRLTVL.

The table lists this clonotype with a few counts. This chain joins TRBV6-1 and TRBJ2-7; D ambiguous. V was trimmed by 5 bases and J by 1 base, leaving 15 bases between them. Germline CDR1 reads MNHNS; CDR2 reads SASEGT. The CDR3 runs 15 residues. In DNA form, the CDR3 reads TGTGCCAGCAGTAGTGCCCGGTTGGGGTCCTACGAGCAGTACTTC. Residues: CASSSARLGSYEQYF.

This chain links TRBV7-9 with TRBJ2-1; D call uncertain. Per the germline V gene, CDR1 is SEHNR and CDR2 is FQNEAQ (reference sequence). This CDR3 comprises 14 residues. V gave up 5 bases and J gave up 5 bases, with 13 bases separating them. The CDR3 sequence is CASSHPRINNEQFF. The CDR3 nucleotides read TGTGCCAGCAGCCATCCGCGTATCAACAATGAGCAGTTCTTC.

This chain joins TRBV6-1 and TRBJ2-7; D is possibly TRBD1 (6 bases). Trimming took off 7 bases at V and 4 bases at J, with 14 bases between the two ends. Germline V gives CDR1 MNHNS, CDR2 SASEGT. CDR3 size: 13 residues. The CDR3 DNA follows: TGTGCCAGCACCCGATGGCAGGGGTACGAGCAGTACTTC. It specifies CASTRWQGYEQYF.

This clonotype came up a few times. This rearrangement joins TRBV12-3 or TRBV12-4 to TRBJ2-3; D may be TRBD1 (5 bases). Deletions cut 2 bases from V and 2 bases from J, with 11 bases between. CDR3 size: 15 residues. This chain's CDR3 is CASSLRGFFTDTQYF. The CDR3 nucleotides are TGTGCCAGCAGTTTAAGGGGTTTTTTCACAGATACGCAGTATTTT.

This clonotype was observed a few times. The chain employs TRBV28 and TRBJ2-1; D may be TRBD1 (7 bases). Germline-derived CDR1 and CDR2 are MDHEN and SYDVKM. The ends were cut back, 6 bases at V and 5 bases at J, with 32 bases in the middle. CDR3 length equals 20 residues. CDR3 in DNA: TGTGCCAGCAGAAGGGGACAGATAAGAACTAGGCGCGGGGTTAACAATGAGCAGTTCTTC. Protein product: CASRRGQIRTRRGVNNEQFF.

The J gene is TRBJ2-1, the V gene TRBV10-3; D unresolved. Trimming shortened V by 6 bases and J by 10 bases, and 13 bases separated the two germline ends. The CDR3 sequence is 12 residues long. CDR1 is ENHRY, CDR2 SYGVKD, per germline. DNA for the CDR3: TGTGCCATCAGCCCGAACCCTGTGGAGCAGTTCTTC. This translates into CAISPNPVEQFF.

This clonotype showed up just a few times. The V and J genes are TRBV7-8 and TRBJ2-5; the match to TRBD1 covers 7 bases. V was pared by 1 base and J by 11 bases, with 13 bases of the junction left unmatched. The CDR3 is 15 residues long. In germline, CDR1 is SGHVS, CDR2 FQNEAQ. CDR3 bases: TGTGCCAGCAGCTTAGTACGACAGGGAACGCGAGAGCAGTACTTC. It specifies CASSLVRQGTREQYF.

This clonotype was recorded many times. The gene calls are TRBV12-3 or TRBV12-4 and TRBJ2-7; 8 nucleotides match TRBD1. V dropped 6 bases and J dropped 0; count of bases not matched to a gene: 7. The CDR3 spans 15 residues. CDR3 protein: CASSSRDRSSYEQYF. CDR3 nucleotide sequence: TGTGCCAGCAGCTCCCGGGACAGGTCCTCCTACGAGCAGTACTTC.